These 21 T cell receptor beta chains share one sample of origin, sequenced in a study of identical twins. TCRdb fed the 5' RACE reads into MiXCR, producing one record per CDR3 protein. Among about 920,000 distinct CDR3 sequences listed, approximately 13% were seen once. The same data also contributed to another study, on yellow fever vaccine responses in identical twins.

Sequencing was done on a sample of PBMCs. The receptors originated from a woman aged 18 to 35 in good health.

J is TRBJ2-3 and V is TRBV10-1, with D perhaps being TRBD1 or TRBD2 (5 bases each). Germline V gives CDR1 WNHNN, CDR2 SYGVQD (reference sequence). The CDR3 has 15 residues. Trimming left V 4 bases short and J 6 bases short, with 17 bases between. The DNA of the CDR3 is TGCGCCAGCAGTGGTCGTCGGGGCAACGTGGATACGCAGTATTTT. Translated, it gives CASSGRRGNVDTQYF.

This clonotype was found a few times. The J gene is TRBJ2-3, the V gene TRBV7-2; TRBD2 is a possible D gene (5 bases). There are 15 residues in the CDR3. V shed 5 bases and J shed 6 bases, with 18 bases lying between them. Looked up from germline, CDR1 is SGHTA and CDR2 is FQGNSA. Here the CDR3 DNA reads TGTGCCAGCAGCACCGTTTGGGGATTAGCGGATACGCAGTATTTT. The encoded protein is CASSTVWGLADTQYF.

This clonotype was observed a handful of times. The V and J genes are TRBV29-1 and TRBJ1-1, with 9 bases that match TRBD1. CDR1 is SQVTM, CDR2 ANQGSEA, per germline. The V gene end was trimmed by 8 bases and the J gene end by 10 bases; junction bases not matched to a gene: 11. The CDR3 spans 12 residues. This CDR3 reads CSTANSDRGAFF. Written as DNA, the CDR3 is TGCAGCACTGCCAACTCGGACAGGGGAGCTTTCTTT.

This clonotype was picked up a small number of times. The chain uses TRBV6-1 and TRBJ2-5; a possible D gene is TRBD1 (5 bases). Germline values: CDR1 MNHNS, CDR2 SASEGT. The CDR3 covers 14 residues. V gave up 6 bases and J gave up 3 bases, with 14 bases separating them. The CDR3 nucleotides are TGTGCCAGCAGCCCTCGACAGCCCGAAGAGACCCAGTACTTC. It yields the protein CASSPRQPEETQYF.

The chain uses TRBV28 and TRBJ1-5, with a weak D call TRBD1 (5 bases). Germline V CDR1 and CDR2: MDHEN, SYDVKM. V lost 8 bases to trimming and J lost 5 bases, with 16 bases between them. The CDR3 extends over 14 amino acids. CDR3 sequence (DNA): TGTGCCAGCGTAGTAGTGAGGGGCCATCAGCCCCAGCATTTT. This gives the protein CASVVVRGHQPQHF. The entire variable domain, with the rest obtained from reference TRBV28 and TRBJ1-5, is as follows: DVKVTQSSRYLVKRTGEKVFLECVQDMDHENMFWYRQDPGLGLRLIYFSYDVKMKEKGDIPEGYSVSREKKERFSLILESASTNQTSMYLCASVVVRGHQPQHFGDGTRLSIL.

This chain uses TRBV5-1 with TRBJ1-1; 10 nucleotides line up with TRBD1. This CDR3 region has 18 residues. V lost 3 bases to trimming and J lost 1 base; unmatched junction nucleotides: 12. Germline V gives CDR1 SGHRS, CDR2 YFSETQ. CDR3 in amino acids: CASSSYKGQGGKNTEAFF. CDR3 sequence (DNA): TGCGCCAGCAGCTCTTACAAAGGACAGGGGGGAAAGAACACTGAAGCTTTCTTT.

This chain links TRBV5-1 with TRBJ2-5; perhaps TRBD2 as D (6 bases). Germline CDR1 and CDR2: SGHRS and YFSETQ. Trimming shortened V by 0 bases and J by 7 bases, and 10 bases separated the two germline ends. The CDR3 has 13 amino acids. The DNA of the CDR3 is TGCGCCAGCAGCTTGGGTTACGGGGGGACCCAGTACTTC. It encodes CASSLGYGGTQYF.

The chain employs TRBV6-1 and TRBJ2-1; a possible D gene is TRBD1 (7 bases). V was shortened by 9 bases and J by 4 bases, with 22 bases between the two germline ends. The CDR3 loop spans 16 amino acids. Germline values: CDR1 MNHNS, CDR2 SASEGT. The CDR3 region has the DNA TGTGCCAGTACAGGGGAATCGGGGGAATCATACAATGAGCAGTTCTTC. Amino acids: CASTGESGESYNEQFF.

V gene TRBV6-2 or TRBV6-3 combines with J gene TRBJ2-7, with D unresolved. This CDR3 spans 12 amino acids. V shed 6 bases and J shed 2 bases, with 8 bases lying between them. CDR1 MNHEY and CDR2 SVGEGT come from the germline V gene. The CDR3 here is CASSQNAYEQYV. The CDR3 nucleotides are TGTGCCAGCAGCCAAAATGCCTACGAGCAGTACGTC.

The chain recombines TRBV28 with TRBJ2-7, with D perhaps TRBD1 (6 bases). This CDR3 is 15 amino acids long. V was shortened by 6 bases and J by 1 base, with 16 bases between the two germline ends. Germline V CDR1 and CDR2: MDHEN, SYDVKM. CDR3 DNA sequence: TGTGCCAGCAGATCTCCGGGACACCTATCCTACGAGCAGTACTTC. It encodes CASRSPGHLSYEQYF.

The chain recombines TRBV4-2 with TRBJ2-2, with a possible D match to TRBD2 (6 bases). Trimming shortened V by 4 bases and J by 4 bases, and 13 bases separated the two germline ends. Looked up from germline, CDR1 is LGHNA and CDR2 is YNFKEQ. The CDR3 has 15 amino acids. In DNA form, the CDR3 reads TGTGCCAGCAGCCCGGGGGTCCTCAGCACCGGGGAGCTGTTTTTT. This sequence encodes CASSPGVLSTGELFF.

This clonotype was counted between two and nine times. V is TRBV6-1 and J is TRBJ2-1; 11 bases fit TRBD2. The germline gives CDR1 MNHNS, CDR2 SASEGT. CDR3 size: 16 residues. The junction had 11 bases not matched to a gene; V was cut back by 6 bases and J by 7 bases. As DNA, the CDR3 is TGTGCCAGCAGCCCACTTAGCGGGAGGGCCGGGAATGAGCAGTTCTTC. Its protein product is CASSPLSGRAGNEQFF.

The chain carries TRBV15 and TRBJ1-1, with D maybe TRBD1 (5 bases). This CDR3 is 13 amino acids long. CDR1 LNHNV and CDR2 YYDKDF come from the germline V gene (reference sequence). V gave up 4 bases and J gave up 4 bases, with 10 bases separating them. As DNA, the CDR3 is TGTGCCACCAGCATAGGGGAGGGCACTGAAGCTTTCTTT. This sequence encodes CATSIGEGTEAFF. The full variable domain, in which reference TRBV15 and TRBJ1-1 provide the parts outside the CDR3, is DAMVIQNPRYQVTQFGKPVTLSCSQTLNHNVMYWYQQKSSQAPKLLFHYYDKDFNNEADTPDNFQSRRPNTSFCFLDIRSPGLGDTAMYLCATSIGEGTEAFFGQGTRLTVV.

The chain has TRBV12-3 or TRBV12-4 and TRBJ2-1; D ambiguous. There are 13 residues in the CDR3. V was clipped by 6 bases and J by 9 bases, with 15 bases between them. The CDR3 DNA sequence: TGTGCCAGCAGCCCTGCCTGGCTGAGTGAGCAGTTCTTC. Protein sequence: CASSPAWLSEQFF.

The chain recombines TRBV20-1 with TRBJ1-5; 7 nucleotides line up with TRBD1. Germline loops: CDR1 DFQATT, CDR2 SNEGSKA (reference sequence). V trimming: 4 bases; J trimming: 3 bases; junction bases outside the gene matches: 3. This CDR3 region has 13 residues. In DNA, the CDR3 is TGCAGTGCTATTACAGGGGCCAATCAGCCCCAGCATTTT. Its translation is CSAITGANQPQHF.

This chain links TRBV12-3 or TRBV12-4 with TRBJ1-5, with D unresolved. The CDR3 has 16 residues. V was cut by 10 bases and J by 1 base, with 20 bases left in between. The CDR3 loop is CATQRHGDGSNQPQHF. In DNA form, the CDR3 reads TGTGCCACACAGCGCCACGGTGACGGGAGCAATCAGCCCCAGCATTTT.

The gene calls are TRBV9 and TRBJ2-5, with 12 bases lining up with TRBD2. The V gene end was trimmed by 0 bases and the J gene end by 3 bases; junction bases not matched to a gene: 3. This CDR3 comprises 16 residues. Germline V CDR1 and CDR2: SGDLS, YYNGEE. For the CDR3, the DNA is TGTGCCAGCAGCGTAGCCCTAGCGGGGGGGGAAGAGACCCAGTACTTC. Protein product: CASSVALAGGEETQYF.

The chain uses TRBV4-2 and TRBJ2-3; 7 bases agree with TRBD1. Germline CDR1 is LGHNA and CDR2 is YNFKEQ. Germline trimming cut 1 base from V and 2 bases from J; bases unmatched to any gene: 9. This CDR3 contains 17 residues. The CDR3 sequence is CASSQVAGGVFTDTQYF. The CDR3 DNA follows: TGTGCCAGCAGCCAAGTGGCAGGGGGAGTTTTCACAGATACGCAGTATTTT.

This clonotype was detected only a few times. The chain uses TRBV2 and TRBJ1-1, with TRBD1 as a possible D gene (6 bases). There are 13 residues in the CDR3. Trimming removed 6 bases from V and 4 bases from J, with 12 bases in between. CDR1 SNHLY and CDR2 FYNNEI come from the germline V gene. CDR3 in amino acids: CASRSGAGTEAFF. The CDR3 DNA reads TGTGCCAGCAGATCGGGGGCGGGCACTGAAGCTTTCTTT.

V is TRBV20-1 and J is TRBJ2-7; the match to TRBD2 covers 8 bases. Germline assignment: CDR1 DFQATT and CDR2 SNEGSKA (reference sequence). Losses at the gene ends were 5 bases for V and 3 bases for J; bases not matched to a gene: 9. The CDR3 extends over 14 amino acids. CDR3 residues: CSASPTSGSYEQYF. The CDR3 DNA follows: TGCAGTGCTTCCCCCACCAGCGGGAGCTACGAGCAGTACTTC.

This clonotype appeared a few times. V is TRBV18 and J is TRBJ1-1; D call uncertain. The germline CDR1 and CDR2 sequences are KGHSH and LQKENI. V gave up 5 bases and J gave up 1 base, with 8 bases separating them. CDR3 length equals 13 residues. CDR3 loop: CASSSNKNTEAFF. In DNA form, the CDR3 reads TGTGCCAGCTCATCGAACAAGAACACTGAAGCTTTCTTT.